This entry concerns a single T cell receptor (beta chain). Some clones are missing from TCRdb's copy, which holds only in-frame ones; the method was immunoSEQ multiplex PCR. Among about 150,000 clones listed, about four fifths were seen once. These data originate in a study of blood T cell repertoires in COVID-19. This CDR3 region has 17 residues. The germline V and J ends were trimmed by 3 bases and 0 bases, with 15 bases remaining between them. Germline V gives CDR1 MDHEN, CDR2 SYDVKM. The sequencing input was peripheral blood. The origin of this receptor is a woman at least 80 years old with acute or convalescent COVID-19. The chain carries TRBV28 and TRBJ2-1; possibly TRBD2 for D (6 bases). DNA of the CDR3: TGTGCCAGCAGTTTTCCCCAGCGGGCGATCTCCTACAATGAGCAGTTCTTC. Encoded protein: CASSFPQRAISYNEQFF.